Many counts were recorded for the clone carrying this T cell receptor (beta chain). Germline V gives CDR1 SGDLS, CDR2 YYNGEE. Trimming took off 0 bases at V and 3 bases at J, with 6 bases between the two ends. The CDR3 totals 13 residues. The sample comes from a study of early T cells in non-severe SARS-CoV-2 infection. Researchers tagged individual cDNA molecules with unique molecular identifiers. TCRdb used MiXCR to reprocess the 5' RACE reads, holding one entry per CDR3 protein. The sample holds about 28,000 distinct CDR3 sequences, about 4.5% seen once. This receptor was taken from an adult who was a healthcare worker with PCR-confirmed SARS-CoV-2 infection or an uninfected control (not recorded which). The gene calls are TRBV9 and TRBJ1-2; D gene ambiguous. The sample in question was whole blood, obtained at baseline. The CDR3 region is CASSVDVDYGYTF. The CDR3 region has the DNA TGTGCCAGCAGCGTAGATGTAGACTATGGCTACACCTTC.